The 3 T cell receptor beta chains below were found in one sample sequenced in a study of CD8+ T cells in alopecia areata. TCR sequencing used cDNA made by reverse transcription of extracted RNA. Some clones are missing from TCRdb's copy, which holds only in-frame ones; the method was immunoSEQ multiplex PCR. Here the sample spans hundreds of thousands of clones, around two fifths being singletons. The treatment: oral pan-JAK inhibitor, 5-10 mg twice daily. The sample in question was CD4+ T cells sorted from blood, obtained at roughly week 30, from a patient treated with tofacitinib. The source is a human donor with alopecia areata.

The genes are TRBV4-1 and TRBJ1-5; D is unresolved. CDR3 length equals 14 residues. Germline values: CDR1 MGHRA, CDR2 YSYEKL. V was cut by 4 bases and J by 2 bases, with 9 bases left in between. The CDR3 sequence: CASSLGLGNQPQHF. CDR3 DNA: TGCGCCAGCAGCCTAGGACTCGGCAATCAGCCCCAGCATTTT.

This clone was observed a few times. V and J are TRBV7-6 and TRBJ2-3; tentative D call: TRBD2 (6 bases). CDR3 length: 17 residues. The germline CDR1 and CDR2 sequences are SGHVS and FNYEAQ. V dropped 2 bases and J dropped 0 bases, with 15 bases sitting between them. This CDR3 reads CASSLSPRTTSTDTQYF. For the CDR3, the DNA is TGTGCCAGCAGCTTAAGCCCAAGGACTACTAGCACAGATACGCAGTATTTT.

The chain combines TRBV6-1 with TRBJ1-5; D gene unclear. CDR3 length: 13 residues. The germline V gene has CDR1 MNHNS and CDR2 SASEGT. Between the trimmed V and J ends, which lost 8 bases and 3 bases, there was a span of 11 bases. Here the CDR3 DNA reads TGTGCCAGCCTGATTACCCACAATCAGCCCCAGCATTTT. It encodes CASLITHNQPQHF.